The 25 T cell receptor beta chains given below trace back to one sample, sequenced in a study of OX40 agonist ivuxolimab in advanced cancers. Profiled with immunoSEQ multiplex PCR; TCRdb holds only in-frame clones, not every one. The sample lists approximately 84,000 clones, about 86% occurring once. Material: CD4+ or CD8+ T cells sorted from blood, obtained in a trial of the OX40 agonist ivuxolimab. The receptor set was obtained from an adult with an advanced solid tumor such as melanoma, head and neck, liver or kidney cancer.

This clone was observed once. The chain recombines TRBV2 with TRBJ1-3; a weak D match, TRBD1 (6 bases). CDR3 length equals 15 residues. The V gene's germline CDR1 is SNHLY and CDR2 FYNNEI. The V gene lost 5 bases and the J gene lost 2 bases, with 13 bases spanning the gap. As DNA, the CDR3 is TGTGCCAGCAGTTCTCAGGGGCGGGCTGGAAACACCATATATTTT. Encoded protein: CASSSQGRAGNTIYF.

This clone was detected once. The chain uses TRBV4-3 and TRBJ2-5; 7 nucleotides align to TRBD1. Losses at the gene ends were 4 bases for V and 11 bases for J; bases not matched to a gene: 10. The CDR3 is made up of 13 amino acids. CDR1 is LGHNA, CDR2 YSLEER, per germline. CDR3 bases: TGCGCCAGCAGCCGAGAGACAGGGAATGAGCAGTACTTC. It encodes CASSRETGNEQYF.

The rearrangement uses TRBV11-2 and TRBJ1-3; TRBD1 might be the D (5 bases). CDR3 length equals 17 residues. The V gene lost 3 bases and the J gene lost 0 bases, with 15 bases spanning the gap. The germline gives CDR1 SGHAT, CDR2 FQNNGV. The CDR3 DNA reads TGTGCCAGCAGCTTTTGGACAACGTGGGACTCTGGAAACACCATATATTTT. This sequence encodes CASSFWTTWDSGNTIYF.

V usage is TRBV15 and J usage is TRBJ1-1; D is undetermined. Looked up from germline, CDR1 is LNHNV and CDR2 is YYDKDF (reference sequence). The CDR3 consists of 14 residues. V was clipped by 0 bases and J by 7 bases, with 12 bases between them. CDR3: CATSRDRPGGEAFF. The CDR3, as DNA: TGTGCCACCAGCAGAGATCGTCCGGGAGGTGAAGCTTTCTTT. Full variable domain (rest looked up from reference TRBV15 and TRBJ1-1): DAMVIQNPRYQVTQFGKPVTLSCSQTLNHNVMYWYQQKSSQAPKLLFHYYDKDFNNEADTPDNFQSRRPNTSFCFLDIRSPGLGDTAMYLCATSRDRPGGEAFFGQGTRLTVV.

This clone was picked up a small number of times. This chain uses TRBV5-1 with TRBJ2-7; TRBD2 might be the D (5 bases). Germline CDR1 SGHRS, CDR2 YFSETQ. The CDR3 runs to 12 residues. The germline V and J ends were trimmed by 4 bases and 3 bases, with 8 bases remaining between them. This CDR3 is CASSEDFYEQYF. The CDR3 DNA is TGCGCCAGCAGCGAGGACTTCTACGAGCAGTACTTC.

CDR3 amino acids: CASSSRRGGLSSYNSPLHF. The DNA of the CDR3 is TGTGCCAGCAGCTCTAGGCGGGGGGGACTCAGCTCCTATAATTCACCCCTCCACTTT. The chain uses TRBV27 and TRBJ1-6; a weak D match, TRBD1 (5 bases). The CDR3 spans 19 residues. Germline-derived CDR1 and CDR2 are MNHEY and SMNVEV (reference sequence). Between the trimmed V and J ends, which lost 6 bases and 0 bases, there was a span of 21 bases.

This sequence joins TRBV6-1 and TRBJ1-5; D is ambiguous. Germline loops: CDR1 MNHNS, CDR2 SASEGT. The CDR3 runs 14 residues. Trimming stripped 4 bases from V and 8 bases from J, with 15 bases between. The CDR3 reads CASSANIPGEPQHF. CDR3 bases: TGTGCCAGCAGTGCAAACATCCCCGGGGAGCCCCAGCATTTT.

CDR3 nucleotides: TGCGCCAGCAGCTACGGACAGGACGGGGAGACCCAGTACTTC. Protein: CASSYGQDGETQYF. The genes are TRBV5-1 and TRBJ2-5; 7 nucleotides align to TRBD1. The CDR3 runs to 14 residues. Germline V gives CDR1 SGHRS, CDR2 YFSETQ. Germline trimming cut 3 bases from V and 5 bases from J; bases unmatched to any gene: 7.

J is TRBJ2-2 and V is TRBV15; possible D gene TRBD2, 6 bases. V was cut by 1 base and J by 0 bases, with 9 bases left in between. Germline CDR1 LNHNV, CDR2 YYDKDF (reference sequence). The CDR3 is made up of 16 amino acids. The CDR3 here is CATSRAGTANTGELFF. The CDR3 DNA follows: TGTGCCACCAGCAGAGCCGGGACTGCGAACACCGGGGAGCTGTTTTTT.

The genes are TRBV11-2 and TRBJ2-7; no clear D. The ends were cut back, 1 base at V and 7 bases at J, with 14 bases in the middle. Germline V CDR1 and CDR2: SGHAT, FQNNGV. The CDR3 contains 14 residues. CDR3 region: CASSLAVLLSEQYF. The CDR3 DNA follows: TGTGCCAGCAGCTTAGCTGTCCTGCTATCGGAGCAGTACTTC. Full variable domain (rest looked up from reference TRBV11-2 and TRBJ2-7): EAGVAQSPRYKIIEKRQSVAFWCNPISGHATLYWYQQILGQGPKLLIQFQNNGVVDDSQLPKDRFSAERLKGVDSTLKIQPAKLEDSAVYLCASSLAVLLSEQYFGPGTRLTVT.

The chain joins TRBV7-2 to TRBJ2-1; D is possibly TRBD2 (5 bases). The CDR3 covers 16 residues. CDR1 is SGHTA and CDR2 is FQGNSA in the germline V gene. Trimming pared 0 bases from V and 3 bases from J, leaving 12 bases between. CDR3 in DNA: TGTGCCAGCAGCTTAGCTGCTAGCTCGGGCTACAATGAGCAGTTCTTC. Protein: CASSLAASSGYNEQFF.

V is TRBV6-6 and J is TRBJ1-5; no clear D. Germline CDR1 and CDR2: MNHNY and SVGAGI (reference sequence). The CDR3 is 13 amino acids. Trimming shortened V by 5 bases and J by 5 bases, and 10 bases separated the two germline ends. For the CDR3, the DNA is TGTGCCAGCAGTGCCCAAGGGTATCAGCCCCAGCATTTT. Amino acid sequence: CASSAQGYQPQHF.

The chain combines TRBV7-3 with TRBJ2-3; TRBD1 agrees at 8 bases. The germline V gene has CDR1 SGHTA and CDR2 FQGTGA. This CDR3 region has 14 residues. V shed 5 bases, J shed 2 bases, and the junction held 3 bases outside the gene matches. The CDR3 coding sequence is TGTGCCAGCAGCGACAGGGGAACCACAGATACGCAGTATTTT. Translated, it gives CASSDRGTTDTQYF.

This chain joins TRBV5-6 and TRBJ2-1; 9 bases align to TRBD2. CDR3 length equals 14 residues. Germline CDR1 and CDR2: SGHDT and YYEEEE. Losses at the gene ends were 3 bases for V and 11 bases for J; bases not matched to a gene: 9. The CDR3 DNA sequence: TGTGCCAGCAGCTCCCCGAGTAGCGGGGGCAAGCAGTTCTTC. Translation gives CASSSPSSGGKQFF.

The CDR3 DNA is TGTGCCAGCAGTCCGGGACAGGCTGTAACTAATGAAAAACTGTTTTTT. Protein sequence: CASSPGQAVTNEKLFF. This sequence joins TRBV2 and TRBJ1-4, with 8 bases identical to TRBD1. This CDR3 has 16 residues. Germline assignment: CDR1 SNHLY and CDR2 FYNNEI. Losses at the gene ends were 5 bases for V and 1 base for J; bases not matched to a gene: 6.

The CDR3 loop is CASSLDAGADTQYF. As DNA, the CDR3 is TGTGCCAGCAGCTTGGACGCAGGGGCAGATACGCAGTATTTT. The genes are TRBV7-7 and TRBJ2-3, with D perhaps matching TRBD1 (6 bases). The CDR3 has 14 amino acids. Trimming pared 3 bases from V and 4 bases from J, leaving 11 bases between. Germline V lookup: CDR1 SSHAT, CDR2 FNYEAQ (reference sequence).

This clone showed up just once. V usage is TRBV27 and J usage is TRBJ2-5, with 7 nucleotides matching TRBD2. The CDR3 length is 13 residues. V shed 6 bases and J 5 bases; nucleotides not matched to a gene: 6. CDR1 and CDR2 (germline): MNHEY, SMNVEV (reference sequence). The DNA of the CDR3 is TGTGCCAGCAGAACGGGGGGTAGTGAGACCCAGTACTTC. Its protein product is CASRTGGSETQYF.

The genes are TRBV7-6 and TRBJ1-2; perhaps TRBD1 as D (6 bases). Between the trimmed V and J ends, which lost 2 bases and 5 bases, there was a span of 15 bases. The CDR3 is 15 residues long. CDR1 and CDR2 from the germline V gene are SGHVS and FNYEAQ. The CDR3 is CASSLLIDQGYGYTF. CDR3 DNA: TGTGCCAGCAGCTTATTAATAGATCAGGGGTATGGCTACACCTTC. The variable domain in full, completed from reference TRBV7-6 and TRBJ1-2, reads GAGVSQSPRYKVTKRGQDVALRCDPISGHVSLYWYRQALGQGPEFLTYFNYEAQQDKSGLPNDRFSAERPEGSISTLTIQRTEQRDSAMYRCASSLLIDQGYGYTFGSGTRLTVV.

V and J are TRBV2 and TRBJ1-5; D ambiguous. The CDR3 covers 13 residues. Trimming shortened V by 3 bases and J by 9 bases, and 12 bases separated the two germline ends. The germline V gene has CDR1 SNHLY and CDR2 FYNNEI. The chain's CDR3 is CASSDQAPGPQHF. CDR3 coding DNA: TGTGCCAGCAGTGACCAGGCCCCAGGGCCCCAGCATTTT.

CDR3 coding DNA: TGCGCCAGCAGCTTGTACAGGGGCGCTTACGATGAGCAGTTCTTC. Translation: CASSLYRGAYDEQFF. This chain connects TRBV5-1 to TRBJ2-1; TRBD1 matches 7 bases. The CDR3 is 15 amino acids. Germline V gene lookup returns CDR1 SGHRS and CDR2 YFSETQ. Trimming removed 1 base from V and 8 bases from J; junction bases left unmatched: 9.

The rearrangement uses TRBV2 and TRBJ1-2; D unclear. Between the trimmed V and J ends, which lost 5 bases and 4 bases, there was a span of 17 bases. The CDR3 runs to 15 residues. Germline V lookup: CDR1 SNHLY, CDR2 FYNNEI. The CDR3 DNA sequence: TGTGCCAGCAGTTCGTTGAGGGAGGTCTCCTATGGCTACACCTTC. This encodes CASSSLREVSYGYTF.

This clone was detected ten times or more. The V and J genes are TRBV5-6 and TRBJ1-2, with 8 bases identical to TRBD1. Germline V CDR1 and CDR2: SGHDT, YYEEEE. This CDR3 is built from 15 residues. The V gene end was trimmed by 4 bases and the J gene end by 4 bases; junction bases not matched to a gene: 9. The CDR3 DNA sequence: TGTGCCAGCAGCCCGGACAGGGAGGACGGCTATGGCTACACCTTC. Translating it yields CASSPDREDGYGYTF.

This clone was found a few times. The chain couples TRBV2 to TRBJ1-4; D remains unclear. The CDR3 spans 13 residues. Germline lookup yields CDR1 SNHLY and CDR2 FYNNEI. Deletions cut 6 bases from V and 7 bases from J, with 12 bases between. The DNA for the CDR3 is TGTGCCAGCAGGGAGGGTCTCGGTGAAAAACTGTTTTTT. It encodes CASREGLGEKLFF.

The chain carries TRBV9 and TRBJ1-4; D perhaps matches TRBD1 (5 bases). V lost 0 bases, J lost 0 bases, and 6 bases lay in between. Per the germline V gene, CDR1 is SGDLS and CDR2 is YYNGEE. CDR3 length: 15 amino acids. CDR3 sequence: CASSVGGTTNEKLFF. The CDR3 DNA sequence: TGTGCCAGCAGCGTAGGGGGCACAACTAATGAAAAACTGTTTTTT. The variable domain in full, completed from reference TRBV9 and TRBJ1-4, reads DSGVTQTPKHLITATGQRVTLRCSPRSGDLSVYWYQQSLDQGLQFLIQYYNGEERAKGNILERFSAQQFPDLHSELNLSSLELGDSALYFCASSVGGTTNEKLFFGSGTQLSVL.

V and J are TRBV6-5 and TRBJ1-1; 7 bases fit TRBD1. This CDR3 comprises 15 residues. Germline lookup yields CDR1 MNHEY and CDR2 SVGAGI. V gave up 2 bases and J gave up 1 base; unmatched junction bases: 4. The CDR3 reads CASSYAWTGNTEAFF. The DNA of the CDR3 is TGTGCCAGCAGTTACGCCTGGACAGGGAACACTGAAGCTTTCTTT.